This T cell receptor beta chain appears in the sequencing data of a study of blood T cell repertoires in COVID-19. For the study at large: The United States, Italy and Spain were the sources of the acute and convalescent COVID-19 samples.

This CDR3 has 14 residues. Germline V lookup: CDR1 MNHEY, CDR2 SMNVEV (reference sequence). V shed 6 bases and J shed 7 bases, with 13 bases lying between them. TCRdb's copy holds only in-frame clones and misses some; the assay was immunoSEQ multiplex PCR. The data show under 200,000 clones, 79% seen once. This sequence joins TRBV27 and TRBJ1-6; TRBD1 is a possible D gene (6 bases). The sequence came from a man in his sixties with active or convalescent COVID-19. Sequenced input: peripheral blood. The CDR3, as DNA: TGTGCCAGCAGCTACAGGGAAATCAATTCACCCCTCCACTTT. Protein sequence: CASSYREINSPLHF.